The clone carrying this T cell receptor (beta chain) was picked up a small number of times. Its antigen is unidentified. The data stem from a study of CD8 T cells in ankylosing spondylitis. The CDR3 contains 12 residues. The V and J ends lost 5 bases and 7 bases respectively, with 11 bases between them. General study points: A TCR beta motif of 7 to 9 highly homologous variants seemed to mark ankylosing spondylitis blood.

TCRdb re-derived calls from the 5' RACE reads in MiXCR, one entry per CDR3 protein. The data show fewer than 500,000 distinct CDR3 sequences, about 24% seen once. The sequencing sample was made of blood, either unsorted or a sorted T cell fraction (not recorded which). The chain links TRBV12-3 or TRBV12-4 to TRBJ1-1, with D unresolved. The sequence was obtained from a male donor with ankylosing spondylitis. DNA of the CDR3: TGTGCCAGCAGTCCCTCCGGGTTTGAAGCTTTCTTT. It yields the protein CASSPSGFEAFF.